The entry below describes one TCR beta chain. These data belong to a study of CD8+CD57+ T cells in acquired aplastic anemia. At the level of the study: Mean DNA quantity obtained from sorted CD4+ and CD8+ cells was 3 to 3.5 ug.

This CDR3 comprises 16 residues. V trimming: 4 bases; J trimming: 1 base; junction bases outside the gene matches: 4. CDR1 is SGHDT and CDR2 is YYEEEE in the germline V gene. Genomic DNA templated the TCR beta VDJ and CDR3 profiling. TCRdb reanalysed the reads using MiXCR and keeps one entry per CDR3 protein. Of some 290,000 distinct CDR3 sequences in the sample, 55% to 60% were seen once. The rearrangement links TRBV5-6 to TRBJ2-3; TRBD2 matches at 12 bases. The sequenced sample was sorted CD4+, CD8+, or CD8+CD57+ T cells (not recorded which) from PBMCs. The sequence was collected from a human donor with severe aplastic anemia or a healthy control (not recorded which). CDR3 loop: CASSPASGGGTDTQYF. CDR3 sequence (DNA): TGTGCCAGCAGCCCTGCTAGCGGGGGGGGCACAGATACGCAGTATTTT.